The rows below give T cell receptor beta chains drawn from one sample of a study of T cell repertoires in cytomegalovirus infection. TCRdb passed the reads through MiXCR, listing each CDR3 protein once. This table holds 350,000 to 450,000 distinct CDR3 sequences, roughly 20% found once. Material for sequencing was PBMCs. These receptor sequences come from a human donor in good health (CMV status not recorded). Some clones in this sample may be carry-over from other donors' samples. CDR3s include the opening cysteine and the closing phenylalanine or tryptophan. Fields, in order: CDR3 length, V gene, D gene, clone size, J gene, CDR3 DNA, CDR3 protein. D genes are given only for firm matches. Size tells how often a clone was seen (once, few, many) or the class of an expanded clone, and some rows leave it out.

>15|TRBV12-3/TRBV12-4|.|many|TRBJ2-5
TGTGCCAGCAGTTCCCCCGCCTGGTACCAAGAGACCCAGTACTTC
CASSSPAWYQETQYF
>12|TRBV9|.|few|TRBJ2-1
TGTGCCAGCCCAGCCCCCCCCCATGAGCAGTTCTTC
CASPAPPHEQFF
>13|TRBV6-2/TRBV6-3|TRBD2|many|TRBJ2-1
TGTGCCAGCAAGCCCTGGCTAGCGGGAGCAAAGTTCTTC
CASKPWLAGAKFF
>17|TRBV7-2|TRBD2|many|TRBJ2-3
TGTGCCAGCAGCTTAGCAGGGACTAGCGGGGGCACAGATACGCAGTATTTT
CASSLAGTSGGTDTQYF
>14|TRBV19|.|.|TRBJ1-4
TGTGCCAGTAGGCGTCCGATAACGGGGGAAAAACTGTTTTTT
CASRRPITGEKLFF
>15|TRBV20-1|TRBD2|.|TRBJ2-3
TGCAGTACGATAGCGGGAGGGCCTGGCGCGGATACGCAGTATTTT
CSTIAGGPGADTQYF
>16|TRBV6-2/TRBV6-3|TRBD2|few|TRBJ2-1
TGTGCCAGCAGCCTAACCCTAGCGGGAGGGTACAATGAGCAGTTCTTC
CASSLTLAGGYNEQFF
>14|TRBV20-1|.|few|TRBJ2-1
TGCAGTGCCCGGGCCAGAAGTTCCTACAATGAGCAGTTCTTC
CSARARSSYNEQFF
>14|TRBV20-1|.|few|TRBJ2-7
TGCAGTGCTAGTAAGCTCCCCAGCTCCTACGAGCAGTACTTC
CSASKLPSSYEQYF
>15|TRBV19|TRBD1|.|TRBJ1-2
TGTGCCAGTAGTCCGACAGGGAATGCTAACTATGGCTACACCTTC
CASSPTGNANYGYTF
>13|TRBV12-3/TRBV12-4|.|few|TRBJ1-4
TGTGCCAGCAGTTTATGGGCCGGCCGGGAACTGTTTTTT
CASSLWAGRELFF
>14|TRBV27|.|.|TRBJ2-3
TGTGCCAGCAGTTTAAGGACTCCAACAGATACGCAGTATTTT
CASSLRTPTDTQYF
>17|TRBV12-3/TRBV12-4|TRBD2|many|TRBJ2-5
TGTGCCAGCAGTTTAGCGCTGTCTAGCGGGAGTAGAGAGACCCAGTACTTC
CASSLALSSGSRETQYF
>13|TRBV11-3|.|.|TRBJ1-1
TGTGCCAGCAGCTTACTCGGGAACACTGAAGGTTTCTTT
CASSLLGNTEGFF
>15|TRBV6-2/TRBV6-3|TRBD2|.|TRBJ2-3
TGTGCCAGCAGTTCTCGACTAGCGGGGGCCCTGACGCAGTATTTT
CASSSRLAGALTQYF
>13|TRBV12-3/TRBV12-4|.|few|TRBJ1-3
TGTGCCAACGCCGGCCGAACTGGAAACACCATATATTTT
CANAGRTGNTIYF
>15|TRBV18|TRBD1|.|TRBJ1-1
TGTGCCAGCTCACTCGCGACAGGGGTTGAAACTGAAGCTTTCTTT
CASSLATGVETEAFF
>14|TRBV10-2|TRBD1|few|TRBJ2-1
TGCGCCAGCAGGATGGACAGGCTGTACAATGAGCAGTTCTTC
CASRMDRLYNEQFF
>16|TRBV7-8|.|.|TRBJ1-4
TGTGCCAGCAGCATTGGGCGGTTCCCGGGTAGTGAAAAACTGTTTTTT
CASSIGRFPGSEKLFF
>14|TRBV9|.|.|TRBJ2-7
TGTGCCAGCAGCGTAGCTCCGGGTGCCTACGAGCAGTACTTC
CASSVAPGAYEQYF
>12|TRBV7-8|.|.|TRBJ2-1
TGTGCCAGCAGCCTGCCCAACAATGAGCAGTTCTTC
CASSLPNNEQFF
>17|TRBV7-2|TRBD2|many|TRBJ2-7
TGTGCCAGCAGCTTAGCGGGACTAGCGGGAGCGATGGGGAAGCAGTACTTC
CASSLAGLAGAMGKQYF
>16|TRBV28|.|few|TRBJ2-7
TGTGCCAGCAGTCAACCAATGGGGGGGGCGAACTACGAGCAGTACTTC
CASSQPMGGANYEQYF
>12|TRBV5-1|.|.|TRBJ2-7
TGCGCCAGCAGCTTGAATCTCGACGAGCAGTACTTC
CASSLNLDEQYF
>15|TRBV12-5|.|few|TRBJ2-3
TGTGCTAGTGGTACAACGCAGGGATTTGAAGATACGCAGTATTTT
CASGTTQGFEDTQYF
>12|TRBV7-2|.|many|TRBJ2-1
TGTGCCAGCAGCTCCGGGGGTCTCCGCCAGTTCTTC
CASSSGGLRQFF
>13|TRBV20-1|.|.|TRBJ2-3
TGCAGTGCTCCCCCCGCGGCCACAGATACGCAGTATTTT
CSAPPAATDTQYF
>15|TRBV11-2|.|many|TRBJ2-5
TGTGCCAGCAGCTCCTGGGGGTCAGGCCAAGAGACCCAGTACTTC
CASSSWGSGQETQYF
>13|TRBV12-3/TRBV12-4|.|.|TRBJ1-1
TGTGCCAGCAGTTTAGTATCTGGGGCTGAAGCTTTCTTT
CASSLVSGAEAFF
>14|TRBV5-4|.|many|TRBJ2-2
TGTGCCAGCACCAACGGAGGGCTGCACGGGGAGCTGTTTTTT
CASTNGGLHGELFF
>13|TRBV7-2|.|many|TRBJ1-4
TGTGCCAGCAGCTTGTTGGGGGGAGAAAAACTGTTTTTT
CASSLLGGEKLFF
>13|TRBV7-2|.|many|TRBJ2-7
TGTGCCAGCAGCTTCCCGGCATCTTACGAGCAGTACTTC
CASSFPASYEQYF
>13|TRBV20-1|.|.|TRBJ2-1
TGCAGTGCTAGAGATCTGAGGGCCCGTGAGCAGTTCTTC
CSARDLRAREQFF
>12|TRBV12-3/TRBV12-4|.|few|TRBJ2-7
TGTGCCAGCAGTTTTTCGTTGCGCGAGCAGTACTTC
CASSFSLREQYF
>13|TRBV27|.|.|TRBJ1-2
TGTGCCAGCAGTGGCGGTTTAAGACATTCCTACACCTTC
CASSGGLRHSYTF
>15|TRBV7-2|.|many|TRBJ1-5
TGTGCCAGCAGCTTAGGAGGGTGGGGCAATCAGCCCCAGCATTTT
CASSLGGWGNQPQHF
>14|TRBV5-4|TRBD2|.|TRBJ2-5
TGTGCCAGCAGCCTACTAGCGGACCAAGAGACCCAGTACTTC
CASSLLADQETQYF
>17|TRBV20-1|TRBD1|.|TRBJ1-2
TGCAGTGCTAGAGGTGATACCCGGGACAGGGGGACCTATGGCTACACCTTC
CSARGDTRDRGTYGYTF
>13|TRBV2|.|.|TRBJ2-7
TGTGCCAGCAGTGAACAGGGGAGGGGCGAGCAGTACTTC
CASSEQGRGEQYF
>13|TRBV28|.|many|TRBJ2-2
TGTGCCAGCGGGGGAACCTTAACCGGGGAGCTGTTTTTT
CASGGTLTGELFF
>14|TRBV12-3/TRBV12-4|.|.|TRBJ1-2
TGTGCCAGCAGCCGTCACGACAGACAGTATGGCTACACCTTC
CASSRHDRQYGYTF